This T cell receptor beta chain was identified in a study of OX40 agonist ivuxolimab in advanced cancers. J gave up 1 base and V 7 bases, and 5 bases lay outside the gene matches. The CDR3 covers 15 residues. In germline, CDR1 is LNHDA, CDR2 SQIVND (reference sequence). Study-wide results and limits: Low levels of normalized T-cell clonal expansion also appeared in some nonresponders. The average count of expanded clones was higher among CD8+ T cells than among CD4+.

Points on this clone: As yet, its antigen is unknown.

Profiling relied on immunoSEQ multiplex PCR, and the TCRdb table lists in-frame clones only, not all of them. The sample contains fewer than 55,000 clones, roughly four fifths of which appear only once. Sequences were derived from CD4+ or CD8+ T cells sorted from blood, sampled in a trial of the OX40 agonist ivuxolimab. This sequence joins TRBV19 and TRBJ2-2; the match to TRBD1 covers 8 bases. This receptor was obtained from an adult with an advanced solid tumor such as melanoma, head and neck, liver or kidney cancer. CDR3 bases: TGTGCCAGTACTGGGACAGGACTGAACACCGGGGAGCTGTTTTTT. Its protein product is CASTGTGLNTGELFF.